A single sample is the source of the 19 T cell receptor beta chains below, sequenced in a study of blood T cells in healthy people across ages. Primers used in a second PCR of roughly 6 to 11 cycles were a sample-barcoded 5' primer and a J-beta primer mix. TCRdb called the 5' RACE reads again in MiXCR, with one record for every CDR3 protein. The sample consists of over 600,000 distinct CDR3 sequences, 45% to 70% of them appearing once. The material sequenced was blood. Receptors were obtained from a middle-aged man in good health.

The chain couples TRBV6-6 to TRBJ2-5, with no clear D. The end of the DNA is better explained by TRBJ2-7, so the J call may be wrong. The CDR3 is 12 residues long. Looked up from germline, CDR1 is MNHNY and CDR2 is SVGAGI (reference sequence). CDR3 nucleotides: TGTGCCAGCTGTCGGGTTGCGAACGAGCAGTACTTC. Protein sequence: CASCRVANEQYF.

This clonotype was detected a few times. This chain joins TRBV20-1 and TRBJ1-2; D is undetermined. CDR1 is DFQATT, CDR2 SNEGSKA, per germline (reference sequence). The CDR3 extends over 15 amino acids. Trimming shortened V by 6 bases and J by 1 base, and 18 bases separated the two germline ends. CDR3 sequence: CSAVGGPLHNYGYTF. The CDR3 nucleotides are TGCAGTGCGGTCGGAGGGCCCTTACATAACTATGGCTACACCTTC.

The chain recombines TRBV4-2 with TRBJ2-5; 8 bases are shared with TRBD2. The CDR3 consists of 15 residues. V gave up 2 bases and J gave up 4 bases; unmatched junction bases: 6. Germline-derived CDR1 and CDR2 are LGHNA and YNFKEQ. CDR3 sequence: CASSQRREAVETQYF. CDR3 nucleotides: TGTGCCAGCAGCCAAAGGCGGGAGGCTGTAGAGACCCAGTACTTC.

This chain links TRBV9 with TRBJ2-1; D ambiguous. The CDR3 runs to 14 residues. In germline, CDR1 is SGDLS, CDR2 YYNGEE. The germline V and J ends were trimmed by 3 bases and 7 bases, with 14 bases remaining between them. CDR3 in DNA: TGTGCCAGCAGCGGACTCTCACCCCGGAATGAGCAGTTCTTC. The encoded protein is CASSGLSPRNEQFF.

Points on this clonotype: Germline and junction disagree at one end, which may indicate a read error. The chain has TRBV15 and TRBJ2-3; tentatively, D is TRBD2 (5 bases). Germline V CDR1 and CDR2: LNHNV, YYDKDF (reference sequence). This CDR3 is built from 15 residues. CDR3 coding DNA: TGTGCCACAAGCAGAGATGGACTGGGCACAGATACGCAGTATTTT. Translated: CATSRDGLGTDTQYF.

This rearrangement joins TRBV7-3 to TRBJ2-7; 7 nucleotides line up with TRBD2. The assigned J gene may be wrong: the sequence end matches TRBJ2-1 better. This CDR3 region has 13 residues. Per germline, CDR1 SGHTA and CDR2 FQGTGA. The CDR3 DNA sequence: TGTGCCAGCAGCGCGGGACTAATCCATGAGCAGTTCTTC. Translating gives CASSAGLIHEQFF.

The rearrangement uses TRBV9 and TRBJ2-5, with 7 bases aligning to TRBD2. There are 16 residues in the CDR3. Germline V lookup: CDR1 SGDLS, CDR2 YYNGEE. J lost 0 bases, V lost 1 base, and 6 bases had no gene match. The CDR3 reads CASSVLSGGNQETQYF. CDR3 DNA sequence: TGTGCCAGCAGCGTATTATCGGGGGGAAACCAAGAGACCCAGTACTTC.

The DNA of the CDR3 is TGTGCCAGCAGTTTTCAACAGGGAACAGATACGCAGTATTTT. Its protein product is CASSFQQGTDTQYF. The chain uses TRBV12-3 or TRBV12-4 and TRBJ2-3, with a tentative D call TRBD1 (6 bases). The V and J ends lost 3 bases and 3 bases respectively, with 10 bases between them. The CDR3 extends over 14 amino acids.

The chain combines TRBV7-3 with TRBJ2-7, with D perhaps assigned TRBD1 or TRBD2 (5 bases each). TRBJ2-5 explains the end of the DNA better; the J call may be wrong. Germline V gene data show CDR1 as SGHTA and CDR2 as FQGTGA. The CDR3 runs 15 residues. CDR3 in amino acids: CASSLPGGPEETQYF. CDR3 bases: TGTGCCAGCAGCTTACCTGGGGGACCAGAAGAGACCCAGTACTTC.

DNA for the CDR3: TGTGCCACCAGCAGAGATTGGGGGGCGGTAACAGATACGCAGTATTTT. As protein: CATSRDWGAVTDTQYF. This rearrangement joins TRBV15 to TRBJ2-3; D is possibly TRBD1 or TRBD2 (6 bases each). The V end lost 0 bases, the J end lost 3 bases, and 13 bases lay between the germline ends. CDR3 length: 16 amino acids. From germline, CDR1 is LNHNV and CDR2 YYDKDF (reference sequence).

The genes are TRBV9 and TRBJ2-3, with a tentative D call TRBD2 (5 bases). Trimming pared 0 bases from V and 4 bases from J, leaving 18 bases between. The CDR3 is 17 residues long. Germline-derived CDR1 and CDR2 are SGDLS and YYNGEE. The CDR3 DNA sequence: TGTGCCAGCAGCGTAGTTTCGAGCGGATCGGTCCCAGATACGCAGTATTTT. This translates into CASSVVSSGSVPDTQYF.

The V call is TRBV29-1, the J call TRBJ1-2, with 9 bases aligning to TRBD1. CDR1 is SQVTM and CDR2 is ANQGSEA in the germline V gene. Trimming cost V 4 bases and J 4 bases; bases outside gene matches: 22. The CDR3 contains 19 residues. The CDR3 DNA follows: TGCAGCGTTGGTGGCGGAAGGCGGGACAGGGATATCCTAGGCTATGGCTACACCTTC. The encoded protein is CSVGGGRRDRDILGYGYTF. Variable domain in full (rest from reference TRBV29-1 and TRBJ1-2): SAVISQKPSRDICQRGTSLTIQCQVDSQVTMMFWYRQQPGQSLTLIATANQGSEATYESGFVIDKFPISRPNLTFSTLTVSNMSPEDSSIYLCSVGGGRRDRDILGYGYTFGSGTRLTVV.

This clonotype was recorded a few times. The V gene is TRBV28, the J gene TRBJ2-5; the D gene is possibly TRBD2 (6 bases). CDR1 and CDR2 (germline): MDHEN, SYDVKM. Trimming stripped 8 bases from V and 4 bases from J, with 20 bases between. CDR3 size: 15 residues. The CDR3 sequence: CASALPSSGLETQYF. The CDR3 DNA follows: TGTGCCAGCGCTCTCCCTTCTTCGGGACTAGAGACCCAGTACTTC.

The V call is TRBV4-2, the J call TRBJ2-3; a possible D gene is TRBD2 (5 bases). V was pared by 0 bases and J by 6 bases, with 19 bases between. There are 17 residues in the CDR3. Germline-derived CDR1 and CDR2 are LGHNA and YNFKEQ. The CDR3, as DNA: TGTGCCAGCAGCCAAGATCCGGGATGTCGGCCTGTGGATACGCAGTATTTT. Translated: CASSQDPGCRPVDTQYF.

This clonotype was observed at least ten times. The V gene is TRBV10-3, the J gene TRBJ2-3, with TRBD2 matching over 8 bases. The CDR3 spans 14 residues. The germline V gene has CDR1 ENHRY and CDR2 SYGVKD. Trimming took 9 bases from V and 1 from J; bases not matched to a gene: 6. The CDR3 here is CAMSPGLGTDTQYF. The CDR3 DNA is TGTGCCATGTCCCCGGGACTAGGCACAGATACGCAGTATTTT.

This clonotype was counted only a few times. The genes are TRBV12-3 or TRBV12-4 and TRBJ2-4, with 9 bases lining up with TRBD1. The J segment lost 8 bases and the V segment lost 3 bases, leaving 5 bases of the junction unmatched. CDR3 length equals 14 residues. The CDR3 coding sequence is TGTGCCAGCAGTTTGACAGGGGGAGGGGACATTCAGTACTTC. This encodes CASSLTGGGDIQYF.

This clonotype was detected a few times. The chain employs TRBV2 and TRBJ2-5, with TRBD1 as a possible D gene (7 bases). CDR1 SNHLY and CDR2 FYNNEI come from the germline V gene. Trimming shortened V by 3 bases and J by 11 bases, and 28 bases separated the two germline ends. This CDR3 spans 17 amino acids. Here the CDR3 DNA reads TGTGCCAGCAGTGAGGAGGGGGCCAGAATCTCCTACAATGAGCAGTACTTC. Protein product: CASSEEGARISYNEQYF.

The sample holds a few counts of this clonotype. V and J are TRBV7-2 and TRBJ2-7; D is undetermined. The germline V gene has CDR1 SGHTA and CDR2 FQGNSA. The V end was cut by 5 bases, the J end by 2 bases, with 10 bases between. CDR3 length: 13 residues. The CDR3 DNA sequence: TGTGCCAGCAGCCCGAATGGACCCTACGAGCAGTACTTC. It yields the protein CASSPNGPYEQYF.

The V call is TRBV12-3 or TRBV12-4, the J call TRBJ2-4; 8 bases map to TRBD2. There are 13 residues in the CDR3. V lost 7 bases and J lost 10; bases outside the gene matches: 9. CDR3 sequence: CASTRPGGVIQYF. The CDR3 region has the DNA TGTGCCAGCACCCGTCCGGGAGGGGTAATTCAGTACTTC.